The 16 T cell receptor beta chains given below trace back to one sample, sequenced in a study of T cell repertoires in cytomegalovirus infection (dated by TCRdb to the late 2010s). Sequencer: Illumina HiSeq 1500. TCRdb trimmed public reads at Q25 via fastp, called clones via MiXCR and kept in-frame beta chains. Every distinct CDR3 protein forms one entry, paired with its most common genes and DNA. Within this sample are 200,000 or so distinct CDR3 sequences, with about 30% of them counted one time only. The ten largest clones add up to just over 30% of the sample. The specimen sequenced was PBMCs. The receptors here all came from a human donor in good health (CMV status not recorded). Some clones in this sample may be carry-over from other donors' samples.

This clonotype has ten or more counts. The rearrangement links TRBV7-2 to TRBJ2-1; D might be TRBD1 (6 bases). This CDR3 comprises 18 residues. V was clipped by 5 bases and J by 0 bases, with 20 bases between them. The V gene's germline CDR1 is SGHTA and CDR2 FQGNSA. The CDR3 here is CASSPTGTRVGSYNEQFF. The CDR3 DNA is TGTGCCAGCAGCCCAACAGGGACCCGGGTAGGCTCCTACAATGAGCAGTTCTTC.

The rearrangement uses TRBV7-2 and TRBJ2-1, with 7 bases matching TRBD2. Germline V gene lookup returns CDR1 SGHTA and CDR2 FQGNSA. CDR3 size: 14 residues. Trimming cost V 5 bases and J 9 bases; bases outside gene matches: 10. The CDR3 nucleotides read TGTGCCAGCAGCCCTGGGACTAAGTCGGGTGAGCAGTTCTTC. This translates into CASSPGTKSGEQFF.

This clonotype occurred once. One base away lies a much larger clone, so this may be a sequencing read error. The chain couples TRBV7-2 to TRBJ1-2, with D tentatively TRBD1 (5 bases). CDR1 is SGHTA, CDR2 FQGNSA, per germline. Trimming left V 5 bases short and J 9 bases short, with 19 bases between. CDR3 size: 14 residues. CDR3 sequence reads: CASSPGGGGYSYTF. The DNA for the CDR3 is TGTGCCAGCAGCCCCGGCGGGGGAGGGTATAGCTACACCTTC. Using reference TRBV7-2 and TRBJ1-2 for the parts outside the CDR3, the full variable domain is GAGVSQSPSNKVTEKGKDVELRCDPISGHTALYWYRQSLGQGLEFLIYFQGNSAPDKSGLPSDRFSAERTGGSVSTLTIQRTQQEDSAVYLCASSPGGGGYSYTFGSGTRLTVV.

The rearrangement links TRBV20-1 to TRBJ1-2; D is unclear. The CDR3 covers 14 residues. CDR1 is DFQATT and CDR2 is SNEGSKA in the germline V gene (reference sequence). The ends were cut back, 0 bases at V and 3 bases at J, with 11 bases in the middle. This chain's CDR3 is CSARDYFTDYGYTF. The CDR3, as DNA: TGCAGTGCTAGAGACTACTTCACGGACTATGGCTACACCTTC.

The chain is built from TRBV12-3 or TRBV12-4 and TRBJ1-5, with 11 bases that match TRBD1. The CDR3 is made up of 15 amino acids. The V and J ends lost 6 bases and 4 bases, in that order; junction bases with no gene match: 5. The DNA of the CDR3 is TGTGCCAGCAGCCCGGGACAGGGGGAAAATCAGCCCCAGCATTTT. Translating it yields CASSPGQGENQPQHF.

The rearrangement joins TRBV7-6 to TRBJ2-6, with D possibly TRBD1 on 5 matching bases. Per the germline V gene, CDR1 is SGHVS and CDR2 is FNYEAQ. V lost 5 bases and J 4 bases, leaving 9 bases between the germline ends. This CDR3 has 14 residues. CDR3 residues: CASSPGFGANVLTF. CDR3 coding DNA: TGTGCCAGCAGCCCAGGGTTCGGGGCCAACGTCCTGACTTTC.

The gene calls are TRBV20-1 and TRBJ2-3, with D unresolved. V was clipped by 4 bases and J by 2 bases, with 4 bases between them. The CDR3 loop spans 11 amino acids. CDR1 is DFQATT, CDR2 SNEGSKA, per germline (reference sequence). Here the CDR3 reads CSATTTDTQYF. The CDR3 DNA follows: TGCAGTGCTACCACCACAGATACGCAGTATTTT.

This clonotype was counted between two and nine times. This chain uses TRBV7-2 with TRBJ2-1; possibly TRBD1 for D (6 bases). CDR3 size: 13 residues. Trimming stripped 5 bases from V and 2 bases from J, with 7 bases between. Germline loops: CDR1 SGHTA, CDR2 FQGNSA. Here the CDR3 DNA reads TGTGCCAGCAGCCGGGACACCTACAATGAGCAGTTCTTC. Translation: CASSRDTYNEQFF.

This clonotype has a handful of counts. The chain carries TRBV7-2 and TRBJ1-5; D remains unclear. The germline CDR1 and CDR2 sequences are SGHTA and FQGNSA. The CDR3 spans 15 residues. Trimming cost V 0 bases and J 8 bases, with 14 bases left between them. The CDR3, as DNA: TGTGCCAGCAGCTTAGCGGCGAGTAGCGGAAAGCCCCAGCATTTT. This translates into CASSLAASSGKPQHF. Together with reference TRBV7-2 and TRBJ1-5, the CDR3 gives the full variable domain: GAGVSQSPSNKVTEKGKDVELRCDPISGHTALYWYRQSLGQGLEFLIYFQGNSAPDKSGLPSDRFSAERTGGSVSTLTIQRTQQEDSAVYLCASSLAASSGKPQHFGDGTRLSIL.

This chain joins TRBV7-4 and TRBJ2-7; the D gene is possibly TRBD2 (5 bases). This CDR3 contains 13 residues. CDR1 is SGHVT, CDR2 SQSDAQ, per germline. Trimming removed 3 bases from V and 3 bases from J, with 9 bases in between. Written as DNA, the CDR3 is TGTGCCAGCAGCTTTACCGCGGGCTACGAGCAGTACTTC. The encoded protein is CASSFTAGYEQYF.

This clonotype appeared many times. This chain uses TRBV4-1 with TRBJ1-2; 9 bases are a match to TRBD1. The CDR3 totals 15 residues. J gave up 2 bases and V 4 bases, and 5 bases lay outside the gene matches. Germline CDR1 reads MGHRA; CDR2 reads YSYEKL. This chain's CDR3 is CASSLGQGYNYGYTF. The DNA of the CDR3 is TGCGCCAGCAGCCTGGGACAGGGATACAACTATGGCTACACCTTC.

The sample holds a few counts of this clonotype. CDR3 in amino acids: CASMQGREPQHF. Here the CDR3 DNA reads TGTGCCAGCATGCAGGGCAGGGAGCCCCAGCATTTT. V is TRBV6-6 and J is TRBJ1-5; possibly TRBD1 for D (5 bases). V was trimmed by 7 bases and J by 8 bases, leaving 12 bases between them. Germline CDR1 MNHNY, CDR2 SVGAGI (reference sequence). The CDR3 length is 12 residues.

The chain combines TRBV12-3 or TRBV12-4 with TRBJ2-1; 9 bases map to TRBD2. Unmatched junction bases numbered 8, after V lost 3 bases and J lost 8 bases. The CDR3 contains 15 residues. DNA for the CDR3: TGTGCCAGCAGTTTCGGGGATAGCGGGGGTTATGAGCAGTTCTTC. Protein sequence: CASSFGDSGGYEQFF.

This chain joins TRBV20-1 and TRBJ2-3; D perhaps matches TRBD1 (7 bases). CDR1 is DFQATT, CDR2 SNEGSKA, per germline (reference sequence). The CDR3 totals 13 residues. Trimming removed 3 bases from V and 11 bases from J, with 18 bases in between. Written as DNA, the CDR3 is TGCAGTGCTAGGGGGGGTTACACAGGGGAGCAGTATTTT. Translated: CSARGGYTGEQYF.

A word on this clonotype: A much larger clone lies one base from this, so it may be a read error. The genes are TRBV7-8 and TRBJ2-7, with 9 bases identical to TRBD1. The germline gives CDR1 SGHVS, CDR2 FQNEAQ. Trimming took 4 bases from V and 6 from J; bases not matched to a gene: 13. There are 16 residues in the CDR3. The CDR3 loop reads CASSYRVRDRACEQYF. The CDR3, as DNA: TGTGCCAGCAGCTATAGGGTGAGGGACAGGGCCTGCGAGCAGTACTTC.

This clonotype was detected many times. This rearrangement joins TRBV29-1 to TRBJ1-1, with 7 bases identical to TRBD1. Unmatched junction bases numbered 13, after V lost 5 bases and J lost 1 base. The V gene's germline CDR1 is SQVTM and CDR2 ANQGSEA. This CDR3 spans 16 amino acids. CDR3 DNA: TGCAGCGTTTCGGAGGGGGACAGCCTGGGGAACACTGAAGCTTTCTTT. Translated: CSVSEGDSLGNTEAFF.